This T cell receptor (beta chain) originates from a study of blood T cell repertoires in COVID-19. Across the study: Sample material is recorded as cDNA or gDNA derived from T cells, B-cell-depleted T cells, or PBMCs.

V shed 6 bases, J shed 3 bases, and the junction held 6 bases outside the gene matches. Germline V gene sequence: CDR1 MGHRA, CDR2 YSYEKL. The CDR3 runs 14 residues. Original processing notes: Reference gene primer amplification in the assay estimated nucleated cell counts. The method was immunoSEQ multiplex PCR; TCRdb's version includes in-frame clones alone and lacks a portion of them. V, J and clone size are taken as reported in that table, and D and trimming were inferred from the DNA itself. The table has around 130,000 clones, 80% to 85% seen once. The gene calls are TRBV4-1 and TRBJ2-3; 7 nucleotides agree with TRBD2. The source of this sequence is a woman between 25 and 40 years old who had recovered from COVID-19. The sample was PBMCs or T cells enriched from blood (not recorded which). CDR3 loop: CASRRAGLTDTQYF. The CDR3 bases are TGCGCCAGCAGACGAGCGGGACTTACAGATACGCAGTATTTT.